This is a list of T cell receptor beta chains from one sample in a study of blood T cell repertoires in COVID-19. Assay used: immunoSEQ multiplex PCR; TCRdb lists only in-frame clones, some missing. The sample shows 59,000 or so clones, approximately 80% of them seen only once. Sequencing input: peripheral blood. These TCRs come from an elderly woman with active or convalescent COVID-19. Both conserved end residues are part of each CDR3. A D gene is named only where the DNA matches it firmly. Clone size is stated in some rows and not others, as once, few, many or a class when expanded.

v_call	j_call	d_call	clone_size	cdr3_nt	cdr3_aa
TRBV27	TRBJ2-1	TRBD2	-	TGTGCCAGCAGTTTATCCCCTATCCTACTAGCGGGGGGTTTCAATGAGCAGTTCTTC	CASSLSPILLAGGFNEQFF
TRBV4-3	TRBJ1-3	-	-	TGCGCCAGCAGCCAAGATATATCGGGCTCTGGAAACACCATATATTTT	CASSQDISGSGNTIYF
TRBV6-5	TRBJ2-5	TRBD1	-	TGTGCCAGCAGTCACCGGACAGGGGGAGAGACCCAGTACTTC	CASSHRTGGETQYF
TRBV29-1	TRBJ2-3	TRBD1	-	TGCAGCGTTGAGGCAGGGGGAACAGATACGCAGTATTTT	CSVEAGGTDTQYF
TRBV10-1	TRBJ2-7	TRBD2	-	TGCGCCAGCAGCGCAACTAGCGGGAACTCCTACGAGCAGTACTTC	CASSATSGNSYEQYF
TRBV5-6	TRBJ1-3	TRBD1	-	TGTGCCAGCAGCTTGGACAGGGGTCGAGGAAACACCATATATTTT	CASSLDRGRGNTIYF
TRBV7-8	TRBJ2-1	-	-	TGTGCCAGCAGCTTGGCGACAGGTATTTACAATGAGCAGTTCTTC	CASSLATGIYNEQFF
TRBV5-1	TRBJ2-1	TRBD1	-	TGCGCCAGCAGCTTGGCCTCGGACAGGGGGGTCAATGAGCAGTTCTTC	CASSLASDRGVNEQFF
TRBV7-9	TRBJ2-5	-	-	TGTCCCAGCTGGGGGACTCGCGGGGCCCCCCGCCACGGAGAGACCCAGTACTTC	CPSWGTRGAPRHGETQYF
TRBV4-2	TRBJ2-2	TRBD1	-	TGTGCCAGCAGCCAAGAGTTATGGACAGGGGGCTCCACCGGGGAGCTGTTTTTT	CASSQELWTGGSTGELFF
TRBV6-5	TRBJ1-5	TRBD1	-	TGTGCCAGCAGTTTCGACAGGGGTAGCAATCAGCCCCAGCATTTT	CASSFDRGSNQPQHF
TRBV5-8	TRBJ1-1	-	few	TGTGCCAGCAGCTTATCCCCCCCCTTTGAAGCTTTCTTT	CASSLSPPFEAFF
TRBV14	TRBJ2-3	-	once	TGTGCCAGCAGCCAAGACAGGGTGTCGCAGTATTTT	CASSQDRVSQYF
TRBV28	TRBJ2-7	TRBD1	-	TGTGCCAGCAGAGGGACAGGGGACTCCTACGAGCAGTACTTC	CASRGTGDSYEQYF
TRBV5-4	TRBJ1-1	TRBD1	-	TGTGCCAGCAGCCTCGACAGGGTTGGAGCTTTCTTT	CASSLDRVGAFF
TRBV7-3	TRBJ1-1	TRBD1	-	TGTGCCAGCAGCCCACAGGGGGCGTCGAACACTGAAGCTTTCTTT	CASSPQGASNTEAFF
TRBV5-5	TRBJ1-2	-	-	TGTGCCAGCAGCGAAGAGACAGTTAACTATGGCTACACCTTC	CASSEETVNYGYTF
TRBV5-1	TRBJ2-7	TRBD2	many	TGCGCCAGCAGCTCCGACCCTACGGGGGGGCAGTACTTC	CASSSDPTGGQYF
TRBV2	TRBJ1-5	-	-	TGTGCCAGCAGTCAAGACAGAGTAGTATTACGGAGCAATCAGCCCCAGCATTTT	CASSQDRVVLRSNQPQHF
TRBV10-1	TRBJ1-2	-	-	TGCGCCAGCAGTGAGCCGGGGTATGGCTACACCTTC	CASSEPGYGYTF
TRBV18	TRBJ2-7	TRBD1	-	TGTGCCAGCACCGACAGGGGGTCCTACGAGCAGTACTTC	CASTDRGSYEQYF
TRBV6-5	TRBJ2-7	TRBD2	-	TGTGCCAGCAGTTTTGGCGGGGGGGCTTCCTACGAGCAGTACTTC	CASSFGGGASYEQYF
TRBV6-5	TRBJ2-4	TRBD2	-	TGTGCCAGCAGTCCGGGGGGCATTCAGTACTTC	CASSPGGIQYF
TRBV7-9	TRBJ1-2	TRBD1	-	TGTGCCAGCAGCTTACAGGGGGAACATGGCTACACCTTC	CASSLQGEHGYTF
TRBV11-3	TRBJ1-2	-	-	TGTGCCAGCAGCTTCCCTCAGGGAAACACCTTC	CASSFPQGNTF
TRBV10-3	TRBJ1-5	-	-	TGTGCCATCAGTGAGATTGGGGGGAATCAGCCCCAGCATTTT	CAISEIGGNQPQHF
TRBV6-2/TRBV6-3	TRBJ1-5	-	-	TGTGCCAGCAGTTACTCGTCGGGGGTAGGTCAGCCCCAGCATTTT	CASSYSSGVGQPQHF
TRBV29-1	TRBJ2-2	TRBD2	-	TGCAGCGCAGCTAGCGGGGGGGCTGGGACCGGGGAGCTGTTTTTT	CSAASGGAGTGELFF
TRBV10-1	TRBJ1-5	-	-	TGCGCCAGCAGTGTTCCGGAGAACCAGCCCCAGCATTTT	CASSVPENQPQHF
TRBV7-9	TRBJ2-3	-	-	TGTGCCAGCAGCTCCGTTCCGGATACGCAGTATTTT	CASSSVPDTQYF
TRBV4-3	TRBJ2-2	-	few	TGCGCCAGCAGCCAAGATGGCCCGACGGGGTACACCGGGGAGCTGTTTTTT	CASSQDGPTGYTGELFF
TRBV5-1	TRBJ2-7	TRBD1	-	TGCGCCAGCAGTAACGGACAGGCCGGGAATGGGCAGTACTTC	CASSNGQAGNGQYF
TRBV15	TRBJ1-5	TRBD1	-	TGTGCCACCAGCAGAGAACCTCTCTCCGGGACAGGGGTTGGGAGCAATCAGCCCCAGCATTTT	CATSREPLSGTGVGSNQPQHF
TRBV6-1	TRBJ1-1	-	-	TGTGCCAGCATAACCACAACTGAAGCTTTCTTT	CASITTTEAFF
TRBV9	TRBJ1-2	-	-	TGTGCCAGCAGCCCTGGGACAACCGGAGGTGGCTACACCTTC	CASSPGTTGGGYTF
TRBV7-2	TRBJ2-2	-	-	TGTGCCAGCAGCTTAACCAGGGTTAACACCGGGGAGCTGTTTTTT	CASSLTRVNTGELFF
TRBV12-5	TRBJ2-7	TRBD2	-	TGTGCTAGTGGTTACGGACTAGCGGGGGGGCTTGAGCAGTACTTC	CASGYGLAGGLEQYF
TRBV7-9	TRBJ1-5	-	-	TGTGCCAGCAGCGTCGACGGGGGGATTAGCAATCAGCCCCAGCATTTT	CASSVDGGISNQPQHF
TRBV6-6	TRBJ1-1	-	-	TGTGCCAGCAGTTGGCAGGGTTTGGGGTCTTTT	CASSWQGLGSF
TRBV11-2	TRBJ2-3	-	-	TGTGCCAGCAGGCCTAGTTATCCAGATACGCAGTATTTT	CASRPSYPDTQYF
TRBV6-1	TRBJ2-2	-	few	TGTGCCAGCAGTGAAGCGCCCTCTAGGGGGATGGGCGGGGAGCTGTTTTTT	CASSEAPSRGMGGELFF